This T cell receptor beta chain appears in the sequencing data of a study of cytomegalovirus exposure and HLA in healthy donors. Study-wide context: In a later analysis, it was reported that the 90 to 150 validation repertoires had been produced on the same platform as the 550 to 700 repertoires belonging to the first cohort. Notes on the study in general: It was about 150 TCR beta chains that were listed as cytomegalovirus-associated. The finding came from a later analysis; first-cohort TCR clusters tended to co-occur in the 110 or so validation repertoires. Cytomegalovirus status was reportedly diagnosed by the classifier with high specificity and sensitivity.

Germline CDR1 is LGHNA and CDR2 is YNFKEQ. The length of the CDR3 is 17 residues. The ends lost 4 bases at V and 4 bases at J; junction bases unmatched: 10. The assay was immunoSEQ multiplex PCR, and TCRdb's table has in-frame clones only and misses some. The profile shows under 300,000 clones, 90% of them singletons. Comment on this clone: The antigen is not known.

The specimen was PBMCs. This chain connects TRBV4-2 to TRBJ2-1; 10 bases agree with TRBD2. The receptor was derived from a woman between 18 and 30 years old in good health and CMV-seronegative. The CDR3 nucleotides read TGTGCCAGCAGCCCCCTGGGAAGCGGGGGGGGATACAATGAGCAGTTCTTC. It encodes CASSPLGSGGGYNEQFF.